Below, 12 T cell receptor beta chains from the same sample are listed, as sequenced in a study of blood T cell repertoires in COVID-19. The data were produced by immunoSEQ multiplex PCR, yet TCRdb's version contains in-frame clones alone and is incomplete. The top ten hold approximately 2% of the sample, which has 85,000 to 120,000 clones, around 90% seen once. Source material: peripheral blood. Receptors were obtained from a man aged 45-65 years with active COVID-19.

The chain joins TRBV12-3 or TRBV12-4 to TRBJ1-4, with D maybe TRBD1 (5 bases). CDR3 length: 13 amino acids. Trimming took 7 bases from V and 8 from J, leaving 14 bases between them. CDR3 DNA: TGTGCCAGCAAGGACCGGGGGGGAGAAAAACTGTTTTTT. Translation: CASKDRGGEKLFF.

This chain uses TRBV7-3 with TRBJ2-2, with D perhaps TRBD1 (5 bases). The CDR3 length is 13 residues. CDR1 is SGHTA, CDR2 FQGTGA, per germline. With 6 bases removed from V and 5 bases from J, the gap between germline ends came to 10 bases. CDR3 sequence: CASRQDTTGELFF. CDR3 DNA: TGTGCCAGCAGACAGGACACAACCGGGGAGCTGTTTTTT.

This chain uses TRBV6-5 with TRBJ2-7; 7 bases line up with TRBD1. The CDR3 length is 13 residues. From germline, CDR1 is MNHEY and CDR2 SVGAGI. Losses at the gene ends were 5 bases for V and 3 bases for J; bases not matched to a gene: 4. The CDR3 DNA reads as TGTGCCAGCAGTCCGACAGGGATCTACGAGCAGTACTTC. Its translation: CASSPTGIYEQYF.

The rearrangement uses TRBV6-4 and TRBJ2-3, with D maybe TRBD2 (5 bases). V shed 5 bases and J shed 1 base, with 13 bases lying between them. The CDR3 is 15 residues long. Germline values: CDR1 MRHNA, CDR2 SNTAGT. This CDR3 reads CASSILAGGTDTQYF. CDR3 nucleotide sequence: TGTGCCAGCAGTATTCTAGCCGGGGGCACAGATACGCAGTATTTT.

The V gene is TRBV7-9, the J gene TRBJ2-7, with D perhaps matching TRBD2 (5 bases). The CDR3 has 19 amino acids. V lost 5 bases and J 5 bases, leaving 31 bases between the germline ends. Per germline, CDR1 SEHNR and CDR2 FQNEAQ (reference sequence). DNA of the CDR3: TGTGCCAGCAGCCTTATTCTAAGCCAAGGCGATTCTAGCTTCGACGAGCAGTACTTC. Amino acids: CASSLILSQGDSSFDEQYF.

The chain combines TRBV4-3 with TRBJ2-2, with TRBD1 identical over 7 bases. Germline-derived CDR1 and CDR2 are LGHNA and YSLEER. J was trimmed by 7 bases and V by 0 bases; bases with no gene match: 11. This CDR3 has 17 residues. CDR3 sequence reads: CASSQELTGRWIGELFF. In nucleotides, the CDR3 is TGCGCCAGCAGCCAAGAGTTGACAGGGAGATGGATCGGGGAGCTGTTTTTT.

This sequence joins TRBV7-7 and TRBJ2-2; 10 bases map to TRBD1. The germline V gene has CDR1 SSHAT and CDR2 FNYEAQ (reference sequence). The CDR3 extends over 15 amino acids. V was pared by 4 bases and J by 5 bases, with 4 bases of the junction left unmatched. The CDR3 coding sequence is TGTGCCAGCAGCTGGGGACAGGGGACGACCGGGGAGCTGTTTTTT. Encoded protein: CASSWGQGTTGELFF.

The chain combines TRBV5-1 with TRBJ2-6, with TRBD2 as a possible D gene (6 bases). Trimming removed 2 bases at V and 0 bases at J, with 12 bases between. Per germline, CDR1 SGHRS and CDR2 YFSETQ. The CDR3 contains 17 residues. CDR3 sequence: CASSFAGTSSGANVLTF. DNA of the CDR3: TGCGCCAGCAGCTTCGCCGGGACTTCCTCTGGGGCCAACGTCCTGACTTTC.

J is TRBJ1-4 and V is TRBV4-1; 10 positions match TRBD1. Germline V CDR1 and CDR2: MGHRA, YSYEKL. The CDR3 sequence is 18 residues long. The J segment lost 0 bases and the V segment lost 4 bases, leaving 8 bases of the junction unmatched. CDR3 protein: CASSPSRGQGSTNEKLFF. CDR3 DNA sequence: TGCGCCAGCAGCCCAAGTAGGGGACAGGGGTCAACTAATGAAAAACTGTTTTTT.

There are a few counts of this clone. The chain recombines TRBV20-1 with TRBJ2-7, with TRBD2 identical over 9 bases. The ends lost 3 bases at V and 7 bases at J; junction bases unmatched: 10. This CDR3 is 14 amino acids long. Germline V gene data show CDR1 as DFQATT and CDR2 as SNEGSKA (reference sequence). Here the CDR3 reads CSASQGSGGREQYF. The CDR3 nucleotides read TGCAGTGCTAGTCAGGGTAGCGGGGGAAGGGAGCAGTACTTC.

The chain has TRBV11-2 and TRBJ1-2; TRBD1 aligns across 8 bases. The germline V gene encodes CDR1 SGHAT and CDR2 FQNNGV. The CDR3 covers 14 residues. Germline trimming cut 5 bases from V and 5 bases from J; bases unmatched to any gene: 7. The CDR3 is CASSPQGALYGYTF. The CDR3, as DNA: TGTGCCAGCAGCCCCCAGGGGGCCTTATATGGCTACACCTTC.

The chain combines TRBV9 with TRBJ2-2; 10 bases align to TRBD1. From germline, CDR1 is SGDLS and CDR2 YYNGEE. The CDR3 contains 15 residues. V was pared by 7 bases and J by 6 bases, with 9 bases of the junction left unmatched. The CDR3 DNA follows: TGTGCCAGCGGACAGGGGGTATTCACTTCCGGGGAGCTGTTTTTT. Translation gives CASGQGVFTSGELFF.